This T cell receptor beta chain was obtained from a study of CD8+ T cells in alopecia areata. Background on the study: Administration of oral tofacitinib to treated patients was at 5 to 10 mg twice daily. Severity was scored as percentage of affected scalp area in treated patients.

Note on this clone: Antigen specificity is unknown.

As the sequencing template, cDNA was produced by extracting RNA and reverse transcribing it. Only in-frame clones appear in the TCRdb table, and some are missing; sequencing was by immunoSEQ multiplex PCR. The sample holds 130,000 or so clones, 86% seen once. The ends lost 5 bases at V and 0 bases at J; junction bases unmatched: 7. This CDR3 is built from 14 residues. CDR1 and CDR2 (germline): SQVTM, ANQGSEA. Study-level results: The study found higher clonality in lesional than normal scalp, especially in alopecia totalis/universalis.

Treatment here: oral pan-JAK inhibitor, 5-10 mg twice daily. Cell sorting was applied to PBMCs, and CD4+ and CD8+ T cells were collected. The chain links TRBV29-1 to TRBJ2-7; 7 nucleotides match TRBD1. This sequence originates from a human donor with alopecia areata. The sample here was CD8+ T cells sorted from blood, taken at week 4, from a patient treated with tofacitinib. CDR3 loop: CSVIVTGLSYEQYF. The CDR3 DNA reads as TGCAGCGTTATTGTGACAGGGCTCTCCTACGAGCAGTACTTC.